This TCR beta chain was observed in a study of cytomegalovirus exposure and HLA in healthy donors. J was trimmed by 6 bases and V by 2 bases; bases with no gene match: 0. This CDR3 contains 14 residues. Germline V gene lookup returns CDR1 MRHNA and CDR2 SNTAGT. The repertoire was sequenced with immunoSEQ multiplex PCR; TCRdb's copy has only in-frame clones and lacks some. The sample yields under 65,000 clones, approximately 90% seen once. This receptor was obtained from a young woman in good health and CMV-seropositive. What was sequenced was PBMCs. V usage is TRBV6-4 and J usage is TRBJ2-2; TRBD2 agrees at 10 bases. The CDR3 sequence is CASSDGTSAGELFF. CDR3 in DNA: TGTGCCAGCAGTGACGGGACTAGCGCCGGGGAGCTGTTTTTT.